The sequence of this T cell receptor (beta chain) was determined in a study of blood T cell repertoires in COVID-19. Across the study: COVID-19 samples from acute and convalescent phases originated in the United States, Italy and Spain. Nucleic acid was either cDNA or gDNA, and it came from T cells, B-cell-depleted T cells, or PBMCs.

In the study's own analysis: Cell counts per sample came from amplifying reference gene primers. The assay was immunoSEQ multiplex PCR, and TCRdb's table has in-frame clones only and misses some. V and J calls and clone size come straight from that table; D and trimming were deduced from the DNA. In the table there are roughly 160,000 clones, approximately 90% of which are singletons. Looked up from germline, CDR1 is SGHDN and CDR2 is FVKESK. Trimming left V 1 base short and J 7 bases short, with 8 bases between. The CDR3 is 14 residues long. The specimen was peripheral blood. The chain uses TRBV14 and TRBJ1-6; no definite D call. The TCR originated in a man aged 45-60 years who had recovered from COVID-19. The CDR3 nucleotides read TGTGCCAGCAGCCAAGCCCCGCGGAATTCACCCCTCCACTTT. Translating gives CASSQAPRNSPLHF. Drawing the rest from reference TRBV14 and TRBJ1-6, the complete variable domain is EAGVTQFPSHSVIEKGQTVTLRCDPISGHDNLYWYRRVMGKEIKFLLHFVKESKQDESGMPNNRFLAERTGGTYSTLKVQPAELEDSGVYFCASSQAPRNSPLHFGNGTRLTVT.